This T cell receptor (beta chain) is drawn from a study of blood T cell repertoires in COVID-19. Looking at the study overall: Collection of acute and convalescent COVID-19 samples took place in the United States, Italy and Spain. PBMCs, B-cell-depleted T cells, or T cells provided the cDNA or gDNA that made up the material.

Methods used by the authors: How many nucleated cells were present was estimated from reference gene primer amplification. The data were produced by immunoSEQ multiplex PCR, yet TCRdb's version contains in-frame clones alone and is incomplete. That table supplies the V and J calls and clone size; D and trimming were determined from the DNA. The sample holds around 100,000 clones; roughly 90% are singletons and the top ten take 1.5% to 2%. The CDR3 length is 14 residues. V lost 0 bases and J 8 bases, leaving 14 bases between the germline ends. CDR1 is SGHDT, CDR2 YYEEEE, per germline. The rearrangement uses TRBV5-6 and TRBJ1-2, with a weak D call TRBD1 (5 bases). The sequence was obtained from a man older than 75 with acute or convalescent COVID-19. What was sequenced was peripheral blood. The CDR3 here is CASSLGGTEVGYTF. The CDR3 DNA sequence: TGTGCCAGCAGCTTGGGGGGCACGGAAGTCGGCTACACCTTC.